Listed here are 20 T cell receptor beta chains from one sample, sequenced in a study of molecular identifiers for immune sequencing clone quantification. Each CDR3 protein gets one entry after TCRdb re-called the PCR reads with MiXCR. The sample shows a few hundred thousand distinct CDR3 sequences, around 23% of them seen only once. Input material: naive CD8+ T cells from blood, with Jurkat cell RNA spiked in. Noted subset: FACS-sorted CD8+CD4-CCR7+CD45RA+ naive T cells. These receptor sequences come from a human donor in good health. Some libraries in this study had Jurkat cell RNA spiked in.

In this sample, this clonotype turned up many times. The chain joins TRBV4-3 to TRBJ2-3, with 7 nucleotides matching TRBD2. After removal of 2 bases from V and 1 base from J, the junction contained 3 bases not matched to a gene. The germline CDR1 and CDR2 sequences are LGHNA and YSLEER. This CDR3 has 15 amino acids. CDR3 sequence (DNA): TGCGCCAGCAGCCAATATGCGGGGGGCACAGATACGCAGTATTTT. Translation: CASSQYAGGTDTQYF.

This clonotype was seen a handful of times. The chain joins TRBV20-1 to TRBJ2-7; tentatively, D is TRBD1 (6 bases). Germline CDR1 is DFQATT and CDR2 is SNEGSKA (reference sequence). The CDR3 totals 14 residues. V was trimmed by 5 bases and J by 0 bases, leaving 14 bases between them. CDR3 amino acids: CSAFRQDYSYEQYF. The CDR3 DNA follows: TGCAGTGCTTTCCGACAGGATTACTCCTACGAGCAGTACTTC.

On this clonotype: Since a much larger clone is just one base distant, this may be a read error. Here the CDR3 DNA reads TGCGCCAGCAGCCCAGGACAGGGCGAGCCTGAAGCTTTCTTT. Protein sequence: CASSPGQGEPEAFF. This chain links TRBV5-1 with TRBJ1-1, with 8 bases matching TRBD1. Germline trimming cut 4 bases from V and 6 bases from J; bases unmatched to any gene: 8. The CDR3 sequence is 14 residues long. Looked up from germline, CDR1 is SGHRS and CDR2 is YFSETQ.

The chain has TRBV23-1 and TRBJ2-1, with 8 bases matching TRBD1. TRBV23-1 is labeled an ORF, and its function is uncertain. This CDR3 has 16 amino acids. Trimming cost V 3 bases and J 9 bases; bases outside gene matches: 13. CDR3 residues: CASSHPDRGGKSEQFF. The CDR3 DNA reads TGCGCCAGCAGTCACCCCGACAGGGGCGGCAAGAGTGAGCAGTTCTTC.

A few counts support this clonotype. The CDR3 reads CASSPLGGAKQPQHF. CDR3 DNA: TGTGCCAGCAGTCCACTCGGGGGGGCAAAACAGCCCCAGCATTTT. The rearrangement joins TRBV12-3 or TRBV12-4 to TRBJ1-5, with a weak D call TRBD1 (6 bases). V was trimmed by 5 bases and J by 7 bases, leaving 18 bases between them. This CDR3 is 15 amino acids long.

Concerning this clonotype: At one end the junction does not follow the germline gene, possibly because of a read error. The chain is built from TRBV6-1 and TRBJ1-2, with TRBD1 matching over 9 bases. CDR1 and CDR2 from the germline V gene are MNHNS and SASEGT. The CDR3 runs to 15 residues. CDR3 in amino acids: CASSVPGQGLRGYIF. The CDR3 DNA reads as TGTGCCAGCAGTGTACCGGGACAGGGCCTGCGAGGCTACATCTTC.

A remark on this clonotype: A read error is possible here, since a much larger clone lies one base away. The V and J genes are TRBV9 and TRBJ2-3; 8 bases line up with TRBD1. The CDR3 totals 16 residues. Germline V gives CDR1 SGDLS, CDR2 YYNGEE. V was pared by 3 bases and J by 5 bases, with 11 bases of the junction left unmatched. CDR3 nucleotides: TGTGCCAGCAGCGATCCGCGACAGGGGATGGGAGATACGCAGTATTTT. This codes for CASSDPRQGMGDTQYF.

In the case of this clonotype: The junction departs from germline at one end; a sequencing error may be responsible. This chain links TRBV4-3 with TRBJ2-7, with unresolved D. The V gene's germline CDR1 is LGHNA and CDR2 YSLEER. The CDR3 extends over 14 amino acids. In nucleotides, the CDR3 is TGCGCCAGCAGCCAGTACACTCGGGCAGACGAGCAGTGCTTC. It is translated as CASSQYTRADEQCF.

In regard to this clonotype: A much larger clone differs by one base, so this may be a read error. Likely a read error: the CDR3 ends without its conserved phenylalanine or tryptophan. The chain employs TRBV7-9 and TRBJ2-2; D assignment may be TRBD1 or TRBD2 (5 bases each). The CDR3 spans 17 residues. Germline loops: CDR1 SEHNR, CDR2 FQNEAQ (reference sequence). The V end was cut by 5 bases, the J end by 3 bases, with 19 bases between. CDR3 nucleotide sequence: TGTGCCAGCAGCCCCTCCCATCACGGGACGGACACCGGGGAGCTGTTTTCT. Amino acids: CASSPSHHGTDTGELFS.

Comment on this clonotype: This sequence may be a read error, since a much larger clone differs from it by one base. The chain's CDR3 is CARQDESSGEETQYF. The CDR3, as DNA: TGTGCCAGACAAGATGAATCTAGCGGGGAAGAGACCCAGTACTTC. V and J are TRBV2 and TRBJ2-5, with 9 bases lining up with TRBD2. CDR3 length: 15 residues. From germline, CDR1 is SNHLY and CDR2 FYNNEI. V shed 9 bases, J shed 3 bases, and the junction held 11 bases outside the gene matches.

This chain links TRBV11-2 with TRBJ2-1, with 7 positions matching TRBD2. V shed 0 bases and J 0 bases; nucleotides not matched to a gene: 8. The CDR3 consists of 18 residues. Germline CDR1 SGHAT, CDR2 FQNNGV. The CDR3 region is CASSLEDRGTTSYNEQFF. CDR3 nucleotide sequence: TGTGCCAGCAGCTTAGAGGATCGGGGGACTACCTCCTACAATGAGCAGTTCTTC.

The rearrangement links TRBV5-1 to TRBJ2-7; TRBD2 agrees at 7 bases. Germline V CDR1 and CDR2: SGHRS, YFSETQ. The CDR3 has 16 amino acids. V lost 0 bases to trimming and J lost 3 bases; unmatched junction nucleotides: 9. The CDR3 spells CASSLVGGTCGYEQYF. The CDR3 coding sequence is TGCGCCAGCAGCTTGGTGGGGGGGACTTGCGGCTACGAGCAGTACTTC.

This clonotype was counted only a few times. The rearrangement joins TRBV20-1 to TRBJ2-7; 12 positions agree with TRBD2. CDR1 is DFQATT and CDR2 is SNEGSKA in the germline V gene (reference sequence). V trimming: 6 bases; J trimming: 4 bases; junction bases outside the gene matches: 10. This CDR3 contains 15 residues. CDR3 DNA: TGCAGTGCCCCTCTAGCGGGGGGGCGGGCGTACGAGCAGTACTTC. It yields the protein CSAPLAGGRAYEQYF.

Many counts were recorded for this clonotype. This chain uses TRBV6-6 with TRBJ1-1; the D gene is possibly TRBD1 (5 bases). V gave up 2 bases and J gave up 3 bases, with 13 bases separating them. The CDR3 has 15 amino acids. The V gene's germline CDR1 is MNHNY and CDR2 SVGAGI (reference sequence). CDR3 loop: CASSYAGGKDTEAFF. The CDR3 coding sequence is TGTGCCAGCAGTTACGCCGGGGGAAAGGACACTGAAGCTTTCTTT.

The CDR3, as DNA: TGCGCCAGCAGCCATGTAGCGGGGGGGCGATTGGGTAATGAGCAGTTCTTC. Amino acid sequence: CASSHVAGGRLGNEQFF. J is TRBJ2-1 and V is TRBV4-3, with 11 nucleotides matching TRBD2. The CDR3 length is 17 residues. CDR1 is LGHNA, CDR2 YSLEER, per germline. J gave up 7 bases and V 3 bases, and 11 bases lay outside the gene matches.

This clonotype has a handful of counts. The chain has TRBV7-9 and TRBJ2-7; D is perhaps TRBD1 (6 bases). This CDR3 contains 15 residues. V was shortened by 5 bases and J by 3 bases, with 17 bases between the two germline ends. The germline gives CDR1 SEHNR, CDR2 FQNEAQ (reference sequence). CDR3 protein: CASSLEQGAGYEQYF. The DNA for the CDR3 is TGTGCCAGCAGCCTAGAACAGGGTGCCGGCTACGAGCAGTACTTC.

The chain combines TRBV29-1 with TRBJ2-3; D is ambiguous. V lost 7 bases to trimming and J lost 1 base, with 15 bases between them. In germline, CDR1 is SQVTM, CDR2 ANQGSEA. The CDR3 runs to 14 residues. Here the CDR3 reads CSDVLGTGTDTQYF. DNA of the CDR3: TGCAGCGATGTATTGGGTACGGGCACAGATACGCAGTATTTT.

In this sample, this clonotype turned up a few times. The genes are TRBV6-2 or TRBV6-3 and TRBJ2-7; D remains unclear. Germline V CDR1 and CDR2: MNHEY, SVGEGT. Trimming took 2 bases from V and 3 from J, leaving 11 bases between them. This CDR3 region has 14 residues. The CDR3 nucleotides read TGTGCCAGCAGTTACGTGGGCAGAGTCTACGAGCAGTACTTC. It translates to CASSYVGRVYEQYF.

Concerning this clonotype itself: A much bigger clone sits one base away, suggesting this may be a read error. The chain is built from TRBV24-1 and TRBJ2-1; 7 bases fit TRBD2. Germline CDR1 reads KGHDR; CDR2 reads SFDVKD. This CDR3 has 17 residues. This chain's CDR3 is CATGRRRAGWLYNELFF. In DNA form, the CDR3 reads TGTGCCACCGGGAGGAGAAGAGCGGGATGGTTGTACAATGAGCTGTTCTTC.

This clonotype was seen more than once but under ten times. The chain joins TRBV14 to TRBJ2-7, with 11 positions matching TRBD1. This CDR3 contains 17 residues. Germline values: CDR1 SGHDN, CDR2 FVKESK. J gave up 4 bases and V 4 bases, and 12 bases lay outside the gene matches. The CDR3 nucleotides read TGTGCCAGCAGCCTATCACCTTGGGGACAGGGGGATTACGAGCAGTACTTC. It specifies CASSLSPWGQGDYEQYF.